The next 15 T cell receptor beta chains were all read from a single sample in a study of regulatory T cells in long-lasting Graves disease. As for time point: persistent/refractory GD, antithyroid drugs over 5 years with positive TRAb. There was RNA extracted from PBMCs, and the TCR library was made from it. Sequencing libraries for TCR beta were prepared with iRepertoire HTBI primers and Arm-PCR of CDR3 regions. A single record per CDR3 protein comes from TCRdb applying MiXCR to the multiplex PCR reads. The sample yields 250,000 to 300,000 distinct CDR3 sequences, 22% seen once. The source was peripheral blood mononuclear cells (PBMCs), collected when the disease was refractory, from a patient treated with antithyroid drugs. These receptors all stem from a female donor with Graves disease.

This clonotype was seen ten or more times. For the CDR3, the DNA is TGTGCCAGCAGCCAAGTACCCGGGGCCTACGAGCAGTACTTC. This codes for CASSQVPGAYEQYF. J is TRBJ2-7 and V is TRBV3-1; tentatively, D is TRBD2 (5 bases). The V and J ends lost 1 base and 2 bases respectively, with 9 bases between them. The CDR3 is 14 residues long. Germline CDR1 is LGHDT and CDR2 is YNNKEL (reference sequence).

This chain connects TRBV9 to TRBJ2-2; D gene unclear. The CDR3 consists of 14 residues. Germline V gene lookup returns CDR1 SGDLS and CDR2 YYNGEE. The V gene lost 4 bases and the J gene lost 1 base, with 8 bases spanning the gap. The CDR3: CASSPLWNTGELFF. The CDR3 DNA follows: TGTGCCAGCAGCCCCCTTTGGAACACCGGGGAGCTGTTTTTT.

This clonotype occurred many times. Germline is not matched at one junction end, which may reflect a read error. The chain uses TRBV29-1 and TRBJ1-2, with D possibly being TRBD1 (6 bases). The CDR3 runs 11 residues. Germline CDR1 and CDR2: SQVTM and ANQGSEA. Here the CDR3 DNA reads TGCAGCGTTGAACACGGGACACAGGGCGCCTTC. Residues: CSVEHGTQGAF.

The sample holds many counts of this clonotype. The chain carries TRBV2 and TRBJ2-7; 12 nucleotides match TRBD2. The CDR3 length is 15 residues. The V gene end was trimmed by 3 bases and the J gene end by 3 bases; junction bases not matched to a gene: 3. Germline CDR1 reads SNHLY; CDR2 reads FYNNEI. CDR3 in amino acids: CASSEALAGGYEQYF. DNA for the CDR3: TGTGCCAGCAGTGAGGCACTAGCGGGAGGCTACGAGCAGTACTTC.

This clonotype was seen many times. CDR3 nucleotide sequence: TGTGCCAGCAGCTTAGAAGGGTTTTCCACTGAAGCTTTCTTT. This codes for CASSLEGFSTEAFF. The V call is TRBV11-2, the J call TRBJ1-1; D is uncertain. CDR1 and CDR2 (germline): SGHAT, FQNNGV. With 0 bases removed from V and 4 bases from J, the gap between germline ends came to 9 bases. This CDR3 comprises 14 residues.

This clonotype has at least ten counts. The rearrangement links TRBV28 to TRBJ2-7, with 7 bases matching TRBD2. V dropped 5 bases and J dropped 7; count of bases not matched to a gene: 17. Germline values: CDR1 MDHEN, CDR2 SYDVKM. The CDR3 length is 16 residues. The CDR3 spells CASSRKPGSGRLEQYF. The CDR3 nucleotides are TGTGCCAGCAGTCGAAAGCCGGGCTCCGGGAGGTTGGAGCAGTACTTC.

This chain uses TRBV11-1 with TRBJ2-7, with TRBD1 identical over 8 bases. Germline V lookup: CDR1 SGHAT, CDR2 FQDESV (reference sequence). The CDR3 is 15 residues long. Trimming at V came to 1 base and at J to 3 bases, leaving 5 bases not matched to a gene. Written as DNA, the CDR3 is TGTGCCAGCAGCTTAGGACAGGGGAACAACTACGAGCAGTACTTC. Translation gives CASSLGQGNNYEQYF.

This clonotype showed up just a few times. The chain combines TRBV30 with TRBJ1-2; TRBD1 agrees at 8 bases. V lost 0 bases and J lost 2; bases outside the gene matches: 5. Germline CDR1 GTSNPN, CDR2 SVGIG (reference sequence). There are 15 residues in the CDR3. CDR3 bases: TGTGCCTGGAGTGTATTCGACAGGGGAAACTATGGCTACACCTTC. The encoded protein is CAWSVFDRGNYGYTF.

This clonotype was seen at least ten times. This chain links TRBV28 with TRBJ2-4; D unresolved. V shed 3 bases and J shed 3 bases, with 6 bases lying between them. Germline V lookup: CDR1 MDHEN, CDR2 SYDVKM. The CDR3 length is 13 residues. CDR3 DNA sequence: TGTGCCAGCAGTTTCAGACTCAAAAACATTCAGTACTTC. This codes for CASSFRLKNIQYF.

This clonotype has a count of ten or more. This chain links TRBV6-1 with TRBJ2-7; 8 bases agree with TRBD1. Germline V CDR1 and CDR2: MNHNS, SASEGT. This CDR3 is 16 amino acids long. The V segment lost 6 bases and the J segment 3 bases; nucleotides outside the gene matches: 13. CDR3 nucleotide sequence: TGTGCCAGCAGCAAACTACGGACAGGGAGGTTCTACGAGCAGTACTTC. Translation gives CASSKLRTGRFYEQYF.

J is TRBJ2-3 and V is TRBV11-2; maybe TRBD2 (6 bases). Trimming shortened V by 4 bases and J by 1 base, and 15 bases separated the two germline ends. Germline V gene sequence: CDR1 SGHAT, CDR2 FQNNGV. The CDR3 extends over 16 amino acids. The chain's CDR3 is CASSSGLAFGTDTQYF. The DNA of the CDR3 is TGTGCCAGCAGCTCGGGCCTAGCGTTCGGCACAGATACGCAGTATTTT.

This chain uses TRBV19 with TRBJ2-5; the D gene is possibly TRBD2 (5 bases). This CDR3 has 15 residues. The germline gives CDR1 LNHDA, CDR2 SQIVND (reference sequence). V lost 0 bases and J lost 7, with 15 bases in between. CDR3 residues: CASSIDRGLRGTQYF. CDR3 sequence (DNA): TGTGCCAGTAGTATAGATCGCGGGTTACGGGGGACCCAGTACTTC.

This clonotype was seen repeatedly, ten times or more. The chain recombines TRBV12-3 or TRBV12-4 with TRBJ2-7; possibly TRBD2 for D (7 bases). This CDR3 spans 14 amino acids. V was trimmed by 6 bases and J by 3 bases, leaving 15 bases between them. CDR3 sequence: CASREGGGLYEQYF. CDR3 nucleotide sequence: TGTGCCAGCAGGGAGGGAGGGGGGCTCTACGAGCAGTACTTC.

The chain recombines TRBV6-1 with TRBJ2-7; 8 bases map to TRBD1. V lost 6 bases and J lost 4; bases outside the gene matches: 11. The CDR3 extends over 15 amino acids. Germline CDR1 is MNHNS and CDR2 is SASEGT. This CDR3 reads CASSPYQGAFYEQYF. DNA of the CDR3: TGTGCCAGCAGCCCCTATCAGGGGGCATTTTACGAGCAGTACTTC.

This clonotype turned up a few times. The germline gene is not matched at one end of the junction; a read error may be the cause. This chain connects TRBV11-2 to TRBJ2-1; D is unresolved. Germline loops: CDR1 SGHAT, CDR2 FQNNGV. The CDR3 extends over 13 amino acids. CDR3 sequence (DNA): TGTGCCAGCAGATTAGCTAGAGCGAATGAGCAGTTCTTC. Its translation is CASRLARANEQFF.